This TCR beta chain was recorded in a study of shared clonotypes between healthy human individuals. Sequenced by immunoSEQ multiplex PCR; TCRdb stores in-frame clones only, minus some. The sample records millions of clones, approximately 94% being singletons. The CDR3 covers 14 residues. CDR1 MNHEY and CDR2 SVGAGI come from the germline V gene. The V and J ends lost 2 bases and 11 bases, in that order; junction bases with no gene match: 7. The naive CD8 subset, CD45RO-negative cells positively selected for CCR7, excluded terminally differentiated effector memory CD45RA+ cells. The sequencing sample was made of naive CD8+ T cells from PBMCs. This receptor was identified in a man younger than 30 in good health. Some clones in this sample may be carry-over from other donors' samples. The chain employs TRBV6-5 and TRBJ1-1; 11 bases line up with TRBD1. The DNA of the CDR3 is TGTGCCAGCAGTTACGGACAGGGGGCCCTAGAGGCTTTCTTT. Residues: CASSYGQGALEAFF.